The clone carrying this TCR beta chain was seen a single time. The antigen is unknown. This specimen belongs to a study of shared clonotypes between healthy human individuals. In germline, CDR1 is MNHNY, CDR2 SVGAGI (reference sequence). The CDR3 spans 12 residues. Trimming removed 2 bases from V and 8 bases from J, with 9 bases in between. Sorted-subset replicate PCR reactions were performed with around 210 ng DNA, corresponding to tens of thousands of T cell genomes. The protocol was immunoSEQ multiplex PCR, while the TCRdb copy is restricted to in-frame clones and leaves out a portion. The sample records about 2.1 million clones, around 93% being singletons. Findings and limits, study-wide: The naive CD4 repertoires of a few donors were compared, and about 5% of clonotypes were shared. Non-shared clonotypes were found to have lower generation probabilities than the clonotypes that were shared by all four of the sorted-subset donors.

It was CD45RO-negative cells, positively selected for CCR7, that made up naive CD8 cells, with terminally differentiated effector memory CD45RA+ cells excluded. The sample was naive CD8+ T cells from PBMCs. This clonotype was sampled from a young man in good health. Some clones in this sample may be carry-over from other donors' samples. This chain joins TRBV6-6 and TRBJ1-2; D unresolved. CDR3 residues: CASSYPSRGYTF. The CDR3 region has the DNA TGTGCCAGCAGTTACCCGTCGCGAGGCTACACCTTC.